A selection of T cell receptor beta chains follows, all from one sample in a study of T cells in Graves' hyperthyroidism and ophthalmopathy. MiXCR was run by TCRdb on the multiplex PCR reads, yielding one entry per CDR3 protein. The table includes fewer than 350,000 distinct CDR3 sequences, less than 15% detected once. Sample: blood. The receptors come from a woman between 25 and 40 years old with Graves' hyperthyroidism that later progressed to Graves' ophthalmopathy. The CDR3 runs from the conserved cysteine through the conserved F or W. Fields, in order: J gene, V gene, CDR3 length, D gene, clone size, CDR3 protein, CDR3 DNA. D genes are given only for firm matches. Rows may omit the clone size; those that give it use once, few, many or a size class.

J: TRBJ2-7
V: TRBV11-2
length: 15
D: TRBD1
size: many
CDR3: CASSSGTGLAYEQYF
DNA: TGTGCCAGCAGCTCAGGGACAGGGTTAGCCTACGAGCAGTACTTC

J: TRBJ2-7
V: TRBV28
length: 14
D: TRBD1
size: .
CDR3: CASGAGGAFSEQYF
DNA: TGTGCCAGCGGGGCAGGGGGCGCTTTCTCCGAGCAGTACTTC

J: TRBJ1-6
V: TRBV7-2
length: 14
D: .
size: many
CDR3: CASSPSSYNSPLHF
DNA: TGTGCCAGCAGCCCTAGCTCCTATAATTCACCCCTCCACTTT

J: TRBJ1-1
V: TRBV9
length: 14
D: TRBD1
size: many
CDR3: CASSETGDGTEAFF
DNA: TGTGCCAGCAGCGAGACAGGGGACGGGACTGAAGCTTTCTTT

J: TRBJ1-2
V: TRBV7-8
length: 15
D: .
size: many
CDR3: CASSLEDRHSYGYTF
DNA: TGTGCCAGCAGCTTAGAGGACAGACATTCCTATGGCTACACCTTC

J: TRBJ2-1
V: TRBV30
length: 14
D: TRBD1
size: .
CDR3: CAWIPRGRLYEQFF
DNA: TGTGCCTGGATCCCCAGGGGGCGATTGTACGAGCAGTTCTTC

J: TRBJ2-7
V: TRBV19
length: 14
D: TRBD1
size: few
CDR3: CASSIPGQGMEQYF
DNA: TGTGCCAGTAGTATCCCGGGACAGGGGATGGAGCAGTACTTC

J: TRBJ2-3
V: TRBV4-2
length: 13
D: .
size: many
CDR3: CASSQPLADTQYF
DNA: TGTGCCAGCAGCCAACCTCTAGCAGATACGCAGTATTTT

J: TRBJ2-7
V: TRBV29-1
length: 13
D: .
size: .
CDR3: CSVAMAGTYEQYF
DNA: TGCAGCGTTGCAATGGCGGGCACCTACGAGCAGTACTTC

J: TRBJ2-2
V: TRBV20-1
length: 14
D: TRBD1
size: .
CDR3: CSATDRANTGELFF
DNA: TGCAGTGCCACCGACAGGGCCAACACCGGGGAGCTGTTTTTT

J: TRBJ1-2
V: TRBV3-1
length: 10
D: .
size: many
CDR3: CASRSYGYTF
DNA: TGTGCCAGCCGCAGCTATGGCTACACCTTC

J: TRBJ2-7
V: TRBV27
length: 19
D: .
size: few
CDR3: CASSPKDSRIHYSSYEQYF
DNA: TGTGCCAGCAGTCCCAAGGACAGCCGAATACACTATAGCTCCTACGAGCAGTACTTC

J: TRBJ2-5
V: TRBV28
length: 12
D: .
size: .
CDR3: CASSFVGGTQYF
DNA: TGTGCCAGCAGTTTCGTGGGGGGGACCCAGTACTTC

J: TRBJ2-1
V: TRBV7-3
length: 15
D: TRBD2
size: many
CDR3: CASSKTSGKGNEQFF
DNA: TGTGCCAGCAGTAAGACTAGCGGGAAGGGCAATGAGCAGTTCTTC

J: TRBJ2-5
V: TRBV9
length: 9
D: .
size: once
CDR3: CASSIGAHF
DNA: TGTGCCAGCAGCATTGGGGCCCACTTC

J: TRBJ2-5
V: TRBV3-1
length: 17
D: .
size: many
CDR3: CASSQTETTVLQETQYF
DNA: TGTGCCAGCAGCCAAACCGAGACGACAGTTCTTCAAGAGACCCAGTACTTC

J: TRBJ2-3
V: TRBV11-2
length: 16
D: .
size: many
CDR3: CASSLAPTSRTDTQYF
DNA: TGTGCCAGCAGCCTAGCCCCGACTTCTCGCACAGATACGCAGTATTTT

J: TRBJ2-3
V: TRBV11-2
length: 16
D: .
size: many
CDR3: CASSFLGGPPPDTQYF
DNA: TGTGCCAGCAGCTTCCTAGGGGGACCTCCACCAGATACGCAGTATTTT

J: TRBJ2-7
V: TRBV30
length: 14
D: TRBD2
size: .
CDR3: CAWTVTSRRGEQYF
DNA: TGTGCCTGGACTGTGACTAGCAGGAGGGGTGAGCAGTACTTC

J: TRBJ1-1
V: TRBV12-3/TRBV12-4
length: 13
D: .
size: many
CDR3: CASSLGTMAEAFF
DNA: TGTGCCAGCAGTTTAGGGACGATGGCTGAAGCTTTCTTT

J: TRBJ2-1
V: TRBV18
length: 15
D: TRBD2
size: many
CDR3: CASSLIGTSVAEQFF
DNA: TGTGCCAGCTCACTCATTGGGACTAGCGTGGCTGAGCAGTTCTTC

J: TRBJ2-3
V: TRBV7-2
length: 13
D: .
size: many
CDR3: CASSAGTTNTQYF
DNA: TGTGCCAGCAGCGCCGGGACAACAAATACGCAGTATTTT

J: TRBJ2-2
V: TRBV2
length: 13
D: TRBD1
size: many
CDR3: CASTGELAGELFF
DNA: TGTGCCAGTACAGGGGAACTCGCCGGGGAGCTGTTTTTT

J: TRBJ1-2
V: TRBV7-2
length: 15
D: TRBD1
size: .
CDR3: CASSLAIGQGYGYTF
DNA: TGTGCCAGCAGCTTAGCGATCGGACAGGGCTATGGCTACACCTTC

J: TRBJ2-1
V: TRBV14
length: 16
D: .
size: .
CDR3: CASSQEPQGAYNEQFF
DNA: TGTGCCAGCAGCCAAGAGCCTCAAGGCGCCTACAATGAGCAGTTCTTC

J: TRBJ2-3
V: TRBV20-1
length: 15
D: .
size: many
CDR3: CSARPLVTYGDTQYF
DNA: TGCAGTGCTAGACCCCTAGTTACTTATGGGGATACGCAGTATTTT

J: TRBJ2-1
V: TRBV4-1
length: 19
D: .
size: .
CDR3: CASSQLPPGTFSSYNEQFF
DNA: TGCGCCAGCAGCCAACTTCCTCCCGGGACTTTTAGCTCCTACAATGAGCAGTTCTTC

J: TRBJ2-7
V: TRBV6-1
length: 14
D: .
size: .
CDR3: CASSPGRLTDEQYF
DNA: TGTGCCAGCAGTCCCGGGAGACTAACAGACGAGCAGTACTTC

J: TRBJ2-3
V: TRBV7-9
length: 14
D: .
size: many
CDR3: CASSPTGGRDTQYF
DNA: TGTGCCAGCAGCCCGACCGGGGGAAGAGATACGCAGTATTTT

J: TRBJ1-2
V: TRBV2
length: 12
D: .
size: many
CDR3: CASRGSGFGYTF
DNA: TGTGCCAGCAGGGGGTCAGGATTCGGCTACACCTTC

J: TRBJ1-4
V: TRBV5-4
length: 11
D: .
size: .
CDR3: CASSFCEKLFF
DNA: TGTGCCAGCAGCTTCTGCGAAAAACTGTTTTTT

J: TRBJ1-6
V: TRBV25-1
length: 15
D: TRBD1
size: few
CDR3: CASSDRDRVNSPLHF
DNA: TGTGCCAGCAGTGACCGGGACAGGGTTAATTCACCCCTCCACTTT

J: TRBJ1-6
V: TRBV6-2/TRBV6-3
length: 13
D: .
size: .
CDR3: CASSGGDNSPLHF
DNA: TGTGCCAGCAGTGGGGGGGACAATTCACCCCTCCACTTT